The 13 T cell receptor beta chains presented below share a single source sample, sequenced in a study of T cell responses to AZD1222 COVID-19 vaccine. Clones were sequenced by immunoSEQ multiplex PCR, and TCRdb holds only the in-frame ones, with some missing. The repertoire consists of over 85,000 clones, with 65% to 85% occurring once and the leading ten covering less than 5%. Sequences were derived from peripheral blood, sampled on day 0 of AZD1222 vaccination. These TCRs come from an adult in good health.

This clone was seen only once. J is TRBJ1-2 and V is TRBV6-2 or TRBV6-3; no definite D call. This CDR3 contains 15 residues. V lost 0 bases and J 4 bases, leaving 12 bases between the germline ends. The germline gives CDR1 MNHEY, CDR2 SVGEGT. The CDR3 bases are TGTGCCAGCAGTTACTCGATGGGATCCCTCTATGGCTACACCTTC. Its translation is CASSYSMGSLYGYTF.

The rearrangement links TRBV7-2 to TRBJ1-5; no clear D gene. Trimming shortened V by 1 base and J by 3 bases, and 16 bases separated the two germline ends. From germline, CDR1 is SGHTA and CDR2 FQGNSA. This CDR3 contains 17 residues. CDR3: CASSLESRLRINQPQHF. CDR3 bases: TGTGCCAGCAGCTTAGAAAGTCGCCTCAGAATCAATCAGCCCCAGCATTTT.

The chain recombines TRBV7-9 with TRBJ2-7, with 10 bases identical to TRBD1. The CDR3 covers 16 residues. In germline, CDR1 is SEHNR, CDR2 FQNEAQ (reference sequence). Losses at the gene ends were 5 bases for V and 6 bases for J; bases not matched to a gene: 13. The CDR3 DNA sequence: TGTGCCAGCAGCGCTACGGACAGGGGGTGGACTAGCGAGCAGTACTTC. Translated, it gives CASSATDRGWTSEQYF.

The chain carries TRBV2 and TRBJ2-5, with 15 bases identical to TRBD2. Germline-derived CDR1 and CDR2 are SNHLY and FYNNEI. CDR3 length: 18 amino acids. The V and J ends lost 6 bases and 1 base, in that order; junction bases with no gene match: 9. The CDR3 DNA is TGTGCCAGCAGCCCCGCGGGACTAGCGGGGGGATCCCAAGAGACCCAGTACTTC. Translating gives CASSPAGLAGGSQETQYF. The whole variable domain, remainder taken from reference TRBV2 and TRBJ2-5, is EPEVTQTPSHQVTQMGQEVILRCVPISNHLYFYWYRQILGQKVEFLVSFYNNEISEKSEIFDDQFSVERPDGSNFTLKIRSTKLEDSAMYFCASSPAGLAGGSQETQYFGPGTRLLVL.

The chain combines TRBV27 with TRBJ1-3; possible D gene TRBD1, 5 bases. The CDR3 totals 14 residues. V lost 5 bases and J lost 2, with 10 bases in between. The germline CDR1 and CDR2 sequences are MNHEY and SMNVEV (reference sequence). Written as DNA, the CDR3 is TGTGCCAGCAGTCCTCAGGGTACTGGAAACACCATATATTTT. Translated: CASSPQGTGNTIYF.

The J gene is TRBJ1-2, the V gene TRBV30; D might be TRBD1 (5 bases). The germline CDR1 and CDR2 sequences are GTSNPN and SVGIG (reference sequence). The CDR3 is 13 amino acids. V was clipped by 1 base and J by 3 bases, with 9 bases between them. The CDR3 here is CAWSGQGYYGYTF. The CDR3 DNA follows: TGTGCCTGGAGTGGCCAGGGTTACTATGGCTACACCTTC.

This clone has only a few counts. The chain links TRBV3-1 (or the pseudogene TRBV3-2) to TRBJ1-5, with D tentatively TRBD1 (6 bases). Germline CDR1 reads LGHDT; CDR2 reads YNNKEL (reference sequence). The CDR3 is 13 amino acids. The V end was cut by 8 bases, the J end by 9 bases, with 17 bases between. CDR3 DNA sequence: TGTGCCAGCGGGGGGCACGCAGGAGGGCCCCAGCATTTT. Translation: CASGGHAGGPQHF.

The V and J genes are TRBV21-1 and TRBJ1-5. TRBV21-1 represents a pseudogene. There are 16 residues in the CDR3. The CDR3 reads CASSVLGPETNQPQHF. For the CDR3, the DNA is TGTGCCAGCAGCGTGTTGGGACCCGAGACCAATCAGCCCCAGCATTTT.

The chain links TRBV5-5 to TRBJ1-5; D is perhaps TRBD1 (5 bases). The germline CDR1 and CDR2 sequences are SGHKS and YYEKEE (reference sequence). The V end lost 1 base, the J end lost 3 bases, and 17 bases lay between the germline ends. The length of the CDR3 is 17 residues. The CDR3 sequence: CASSLSVGGRPNQPQHF. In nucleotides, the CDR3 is TGTGCCAGCAGCTTGTCCGTCGGGGGTAGGCCCAATCAGCCCCAGCATTTT.

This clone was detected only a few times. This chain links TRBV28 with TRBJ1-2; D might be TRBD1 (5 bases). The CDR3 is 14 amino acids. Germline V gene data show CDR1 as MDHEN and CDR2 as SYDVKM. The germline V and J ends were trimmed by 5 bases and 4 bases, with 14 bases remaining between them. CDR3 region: CASSPLGGSYGYTF. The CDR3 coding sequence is TGTGCCAGCAGTCCCCTGGGGGGAAGCTATGGCTACACCTTC.

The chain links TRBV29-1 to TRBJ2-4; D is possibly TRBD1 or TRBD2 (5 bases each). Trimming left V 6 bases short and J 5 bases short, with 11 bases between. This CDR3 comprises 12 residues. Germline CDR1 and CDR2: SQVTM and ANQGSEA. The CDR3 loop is CSVRGRENIQYF. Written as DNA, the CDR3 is TGCAGCGTGAGGGGTCGAGAAAACATTCAGTACTTC.

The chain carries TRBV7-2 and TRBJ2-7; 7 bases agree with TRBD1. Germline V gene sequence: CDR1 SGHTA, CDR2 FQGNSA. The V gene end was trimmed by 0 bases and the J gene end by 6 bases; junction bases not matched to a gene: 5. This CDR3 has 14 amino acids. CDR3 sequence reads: CASSLAQGMVEQYF. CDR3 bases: TGTGCCAGCAGCTTAGCACAGGGGATGGTCGAGCAGTACTTC.

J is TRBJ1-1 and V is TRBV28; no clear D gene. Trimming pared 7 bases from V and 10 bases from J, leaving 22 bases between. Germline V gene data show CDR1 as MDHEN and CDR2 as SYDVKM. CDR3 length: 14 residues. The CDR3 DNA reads TGTGCCAGCAAACCTACGGGCCCCCCGAACGGAGCTTTCTTT. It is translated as CASKPTGPPNGAFF.